This is a list of T cell receptor beta chains from one sample in a study of T cells after yellow fever vaccination. Via MiXCR, TCRdb re-called the 5' RACE reads, giving one row per CDR3 protein. Of approximately 70,000 distinct CDR3 sequences listed, 6.5% are singletons. This specimen consisted of CD8+ T cells sorted from PBMCs, obtained roughly 45 days after the first yellow fever vaccination. Receptors were obtained from a man younger than 35 who received the YFV17D yellow fever vaccine. Both conserved end residues are part of each CDR3. The D gene is left open where the match is weak. Size tells how often a clone was seen, or its class if it is expanded.

d_call: NA; clone_size: few; j_call: TRBJ2-7; v_call: TRBV7-9; cdr3_aa: CASSPPGPYEQYF; cdr3_nt: TGTGCCAGCAGCCCCCCCGGCCCCTACGAGCAGTACTTC
d_call: NA; clone_size: many; j_call: TRBJ1-5; v_call: TRBV20-1; cdr3_aa: CSAEPGWALNQPQHF; cdr3_nt: TGCAGTGCTGAACCCGGGTGGGCGCTCAATCAGCCCCAGCATTTT
d_call: TRBD1; clone_size: many; j_call: TRBJ2-1; v_call: TRBV4-3; cdr3_aa: CASSREGAGGHFYNEQFF; cdr3_nt: TGCGCCAGCAGCCGGGAAGGGGCAGGGGGCCACTTCTACAATGAGCAGTTCTTC
d_call: NA; clone_size: few; j_call: TRBJ1-3; v_call: TRBV5-1; cdr3_aa: CASSFGVGGLSGNTIYF; cdr3_nt: TGCGCCAGCAGCTTCGGGGTTGGGGGCCTCTCTGGAAACACCATATATTTT
d_call: NA; clone_size: many; j_call: TRBJ2-5; v_call: TRBV7-9; cdr3_aa: CASSLARGAPETQYF; cdr3_nt: TGTGCCAGCAGCTTAGCGAGGGGTGCCCCAGAGACCCAGTACTTC
d_call: TRBD2; clone_size: few; j_call: TRBJ2-3; v_call: TRBV5-1; cdr3_aa: CASVFSGGTDTQYF; cdr3_nt: TGCGCCAGCGTCTTTAGCGGGGGCACAGATACGCAGTATTTT
d_call: NA; clone_size: many; j_call: TRBJ2-7; v_call: TRBV29-1; cdr3_aa: CSVVWGSYEQYF; cdr3_nt: TGCAGCGTTGTTTGGGGCTCCTACGAGCAGTACTTC
d_call: TRBD1; clone_size: many; j_call: TRBJ2-7; v_call: TRBV29-1; cdr3_aa: CSVVAGTGTIEQYF; cdr3_nt: TGCAGCGTTGTGGCCGGGACAGGGACGATCGAGCAGTACTTC
d_call: NA; clone_size: few; j_call: TRBJ2-5; v_call: TRBV25-1; cdr3_aa: CASSQDEGYETQYF; cdr3_nt: TGTGCCAGCAGTCAAGATGAGGGGTACGAGACCCAGTACTTC
d_call: TRBD2; clone_size: few; j_call: TRBJ2-1; v_call: TRBV27; cdr3_aa: CASSKLAGGPHEQFF; cdr3_nt: TGTGCCAGCAGTAAACTAGCGGGGGGGCCCCATGAGCAGTTCTTC
d_call: NA; clone_size: many; j_call: TRBJ1-6; v_call: TRBV4-3; cdr3_aa: CASSQVGRAAPLHF; cdr3_nt: TGCGCCAGCAGCCAAGTTGGCAGGGCGGCACCCCTCCACTTT